This TCR beta chain was identified during a study of CD8+ T cells in alopecia areata. This clone occurred a few times. RNA extraction and reverse transcription yielded cDNA as sequencing template. Profiled with immunoSEQ multiplex PCR; TCRdb holds only in-frame clones, not every one. The table lists fewer than 250,000 clones, about 40% of them singletons. Treatment defined: oral pan-JAK inhibitor, 5-10 mg twice daily. CDR1 is SGHTA and CDR2 is FQGNSA in the germline V gene. CDR3 length equals 15 residues. V lost 2 bases to trimming and J lost 5 bases; unmatched junction nucleotides: 5. This receptor was identified in a human donor with alopecia areata. The sample was CD4+ T cells sorted from blood, taken at approximately week 36, from a patient treated with tofacitinib. The V gene is TRBV7-2, the J gene TRBJ2-7, with TRBD2 matching 11 bases. Written as DNA, the CDR3 is TGTGCCAGCAGCTTAACTAGCGGGAGTCTCCACGAGCAGTACTTC. Translation: CASSLTSGSLHEQYF.